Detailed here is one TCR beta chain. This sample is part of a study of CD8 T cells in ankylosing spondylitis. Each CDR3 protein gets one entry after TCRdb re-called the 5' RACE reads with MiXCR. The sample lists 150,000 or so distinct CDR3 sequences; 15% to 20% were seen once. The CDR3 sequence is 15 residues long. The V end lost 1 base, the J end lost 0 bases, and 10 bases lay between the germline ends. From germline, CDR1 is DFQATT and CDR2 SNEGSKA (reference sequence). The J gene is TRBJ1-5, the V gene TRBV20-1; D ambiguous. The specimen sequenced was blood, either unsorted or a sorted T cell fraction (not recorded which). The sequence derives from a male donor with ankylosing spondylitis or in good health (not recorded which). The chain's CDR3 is CSARGSWNSNQPQHF. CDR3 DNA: TGCAGTGCTAGAGGATCCTGGAATAGCAATCAGCCCCAGCATTTT.